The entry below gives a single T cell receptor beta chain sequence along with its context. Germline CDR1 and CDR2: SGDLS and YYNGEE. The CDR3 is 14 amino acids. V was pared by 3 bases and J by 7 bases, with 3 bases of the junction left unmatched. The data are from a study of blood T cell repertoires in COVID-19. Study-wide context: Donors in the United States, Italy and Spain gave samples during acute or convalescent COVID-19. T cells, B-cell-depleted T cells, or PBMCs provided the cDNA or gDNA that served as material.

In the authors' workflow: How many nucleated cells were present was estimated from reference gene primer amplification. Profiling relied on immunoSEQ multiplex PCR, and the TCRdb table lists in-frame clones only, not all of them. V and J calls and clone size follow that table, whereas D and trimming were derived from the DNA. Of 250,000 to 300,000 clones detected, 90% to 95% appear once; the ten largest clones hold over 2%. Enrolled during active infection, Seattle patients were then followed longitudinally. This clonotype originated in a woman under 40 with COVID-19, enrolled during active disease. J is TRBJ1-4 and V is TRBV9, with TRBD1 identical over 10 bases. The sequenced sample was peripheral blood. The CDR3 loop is CASSAGQGSEKLFF. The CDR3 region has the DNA TGTGCCAGCAGCGCGGGACAGGGGAGTGAAAAACTGTTTTTT.